The 20 T cell receptor beta chains given below trace back to one sample, sequenced in a study of T cell repertoires in ileal Crohn's disease. The repertoire was sequenced with immunoSEQ multiplex PCR; TCRdb's copy has only in-frame clones and lacks some. The sample consists of some 12,000 clones, about 80% of them appearing once. Sequencing used ileal tissue. Source of these receptors: an adult with Crohn's disease.

In this sample, this clone turned up a few times. The J gene is TRBJ2-7, the V gene TRBV11-3; perhaps TRBD2 as D (6 bases). The CDR3 runs to 14 residues. From germline, CDR1 is SGHNT and CDR2 YENEEA. V dropped 0 bases and J dropped 2 bases, with 8 bases sitting between them. CDR3 in DNA: TGTGCCAGCAGCTTAGAGGGAGGAACCTACGAGCAGTACTTC. Translation gives CASSLEGGTYEQYF. The entire variable domain, with the rest obtained from reference TRBV11-3 and TRBJ2-7, is as follows: EAGVVQSPRYKIIEKKQPVAFWCNPISGHNTLYWYLQNLGQGPELLIRYENEEAVDDSQLPKDRFSAERLKGVDSTLKIQPAELGDSAVYLCASSLEGGTYEQYFGPGTRLTVT.

This sequence joins TRBV4-2 and TRBJ2-2; tentative D call: TRBD2 (5 bases). With 0 bases removed from V and 6 bases from J, the gap between germline ends came to 14 bases. Germline lookup yields CDR1 LGHNA and CDR2 YNFKEQ. There are 16 residues in the CDR3. CDR3 amino acids: CASSQEISALPGELFF. In DNA form, the CDR3 reads TGTGCCAGCAGCCAAGAAATTAGCGCCCTTCCCGGGGAGCTGTTTTTT.

The rearrangement joins TRBV7-2 to TRBJ2-5; TRBD2 aligns across 8 bases. Germline V lookup: CDR1 SGHTA, CDR2 FQGNSA. J lost 5 bases, V lost 1 base, and 6 bases had no gene match. The CDR3 is made up of 15 amino acids. This chain's CDR3 is CASSLVSGSEETQYF. CDR3 sequence (DNA): TGTGCCAGCAGCTTAGTGAGCGGGAGCGAGGAGACCCAGTACTTC. Full variable domain (rest looked up from reference TRBV7-2 and TRBJ2-5): GAGVSQSPSNKVTEKGKDVELRCDPISGHTALYWYRQSLGQGLEFLIYFQGNSAPDKSGLPSDRFSAERTGGSVSTLTIQRTQQEDSAVYLCASSLVSGSEETQYFGPGTRLLVL.

The gene calls are TRBV7-2 and TRBJ2-2; no firm D call. Germline CDR1 reads SGHTA; CDR2 reads FQGNSA. The CDR3 is 12 amino acids. V lost 5 bases to trimming and J lost 3 bases, with 4 bases between them. Here the CDR3 reads CASSRDTGELFF. As DNA, the CDR3 is TGTGCCAGCAGCCGGGACACCGGGGAGCTGTTTTTT.

This clone was observed a few times. The chain uses TRBV5-6 and TRBJ1-3, with TRBD1 matching over 7 bases. With V trimmed by 0 bases and J by 4 bases, 1 base remained unmatched. The CDR3 has 14 residues. Germline-derived CDR1 and CDR2 are SGHDT and YYEEEE. DNA of the CDR3: TGTGCCAGCAGCTTGGAGGACAGGGGAAACACCATATATTTT. Translating gives CASSLEDRGNTIYF.

V is TRBV6-1 and J is TRBJ2-2; D may be TRBD1 (5 bases). Germline CDR1 and CDR2: MNHNS and SASEGT. The CDR3 runs 14 residues. V lost 3 bases and J lost 6, with 11 bases in between. This chain's CDR3 is CASSDRVGSGELFF. CDR3 sequence (DNA): TGTGCCAGCAGTGACAGGGTCGGGTCCGGGGAGCTGTTTTTT.

The V and J genes are TRBV6-1 and TRBJ2-3, with 11 bases aligning to TRBD1. The CDR3 totals 14 residues. The ends lost 7 bases at V and 4 bases at J; junction bases unmatched: 4. CDR1 MNHNS and CDR2 SASEGT come from the germline V gene. For the CDR3, the DNA is TGTGCCAGCAACCCGGGACAGGGGGCAGATACGCAGTATTTT. It translates to CASNPGQGADTQYF.

This sequence joins TRBV6-5 and TRBJ2-1; 10 bases match TRBD1. The CDR3 spans 12 residues. V dropped 4 bases and J dropped 14; count of bases not matched to a gene: 5. Germline CDR1 MNHEY, CDR2 SVGAGI. CDR3 in amino acids: CASSSPGQGKFF. In DNA, the CDR3 is TGTGCCAGCAGTTCTCCGGGACAGGGGAAGTTCTTC.

V is TRBV6-1 and J is TRBJ1-1; 8 nucleotides agree with TRBD1. The CDR3 runs 20 residues. Germline CDR1 is MNHNS and CDR2 is SASEGT. The J segment lost 4 bases and the V segment lost 2 bases, leaving 21 bases of the junction unmatched. CDR3 coding DNA: TGTGCCAGCAGTGAAATGAGGCTGACAGGGGACGCCGGCGGTGGCACTGAAGCTTTCTTT. Translating gives CASSEMRLTGDAGGGTEAFF.

CDR3 amino acids: CASSKDRGRGYEQYF. In nucleotides, the CDR3 is TGTGCCAGCAGTAAGGACAGGGGGCGCGGTTACGAGCAGTACTTC. This chain joins TRBV6-1 and TRBJ2-7, with 11 positions matching TRBD1. The junction had 7 bases not matched to a gene; V was cut back by 5 bases and J by 4 bases. The CDR3 has 15 amino acids. Germline V CDR1 and CDR2: MNHNS, SASEGT.

CDR3 bases: TGTGCCAGCTCACCCCAGGGACAGGGGGTTTACAATGAGCAGTTCTTC. Its translation: CASSPQGQGVYNEQFF. This chain links TRBV18 with TRBJ2-1; 11 bases agree with TRBD1. Germline-derived CDR1 and CDR2 are KGHSH and LQKENI. The CDR3 runs to 16 residues. V trimming: 3 bases; J trimming: 4 bases; junction bases outside the gene matches: 5.

The chain is built from TRBV29-1 and TRBJ2-2, with 11 bases lining up with TRBD1. Germline loops: CDR1 SQVTM, CDR2 ANQGSEA. The V gene end was trimmed by 5 bases and the J gene end by 5 bases; junction bases not matched to a gene: 4. CDR3 length: 14 amino acids. CDR3 in DNA: TGCAGCGTTCTGGGACAGGGGGTTACCGGGGAGCTGTTTTTT. Translated, it gives CSVLGQGVTGELFF.

The gene calls are TRBV27 and TRBJ1-1, with TRBD1 identical over 7 bases. Unmatched junction bases numbered 6, after V lost 2 bases and J lost 3 bases. CDR3 length: 15 residues. CDR1 and CDR2 (germline): MNHEY, SMNVEV (reference sequence). The CDR3 is CASSLEPQGYTEAFF. CDR3 coding DNA: TGTGCCAGCAGTTTAGAGCCACAGGGGTACACTGAAGCTTTCTTT.

The chain combines TRBV2 with TRBJ2-7, with D possibly being TRBD2 (6 bases). Trimming shortened V by 10 bases and J by 3 bases, and 16 bases separated the two germline ends. CDR1 and CDR2 from the germline V gene are SNHLY and FYNNEI. This CDR3 contains 13 residues. DNA of the CDR3: TGTGCCACCAAGGGACTGAATAGCTACGAGCAGTACTTC. This sequence encodes CATKGLNSYEQYF.

This sequence joins TRBV30 and TRBJ1-5; D remains ambiguous. Germline CDR1 is GTSNPN and CDR2 is SVGIG (reference sequence). CDR3 length equals 14 residues. Trimming removed 3 bases at V and 9 bases at J, with 18 bases between. DNA for the CDR3: TGTGCCTGGAGCCCCGGAGGGCGAGGTGGGCCCCAGCATTTT. This encodes CAWSPGGRGGPQHF.

The rearrangement joins TRBV7-9 to TRBJ1-2, with 9 bases fitting TRBD1. Germline V gene data show CDR1 as SEHNR and CDR2 as FQNEAQ (reference sequence). With V trimmed by 4 bases and J by 5 bases, 14 bases remained unmatched. This CDR3 region has 17 residues. The CDR3 sequence: CASSSQGAFNSGYGYTF. CDR3 in DNA: TGTGCCAGCAGCTCACAGGGGGCATTTAACTCTGGGTATGGCTACACCTTC.

This chain connects TRBV27 to TRBJ2-7; possible D gene TRBD2, 6 bases. The CDR3 contains 15 residues. Germline lookup yields CDR1 MNHEY and CDR2 SMNVEV (reference sequence). The V gene lost 6 bases and the J gene lost 3 bases, with 18 bases spanning the gap. The CDR3 is CASSYRVLGGYEQYF. CDR3 nucleotide sequence: TGTGCCAGCAGCTACCGGGTCCTGGGGGGCTACGAGCAGTACTTC.

The V and J genes are TRBV6-1 and TRBJ2-3; D uncertain. The germline V and J ends were trimmed by 0 bases and 2 bases, with 6 bases remaining between them. The germline V gene encodes CDR1 MNHNS and CDR2 SASEGT. The CDR3 has 14 residues. The CDR3 region has the DNA TGTGCCAGCAGTGAAGCCCAGTCCACAGATACGCAGTATTTT. The encoded protein is CASSEAQSTDTQYF.

The V call is TRBV9, the J call TRBJ1-4, with D possibly being TRBD1 (5 bases). The CDR3 runs 15 residues. V lost 0 bases, J lost 0 bases, and 6 bases lay in between. Germline lookup yields CDR1 SGDLS and CDR2 YYNGEE. The CDR3 DNA reads as TGTGCCAGCAGCGTAGGGGGCACAACTAATGAAAAACTGTTTTTT. Amino acid sequence: CASSVGGTTNEKLFF. Combining the CDR3 with reference TRBV9 and TRBJ1-4 gives the whole variable domain DSGVTQTPKHLITATGQRVTLRCSPRSGDLSVYWYQQSLDQGLQFLIQYYNGEERAKGNILERFSAQQFPDLHSELNLSSLELGDSALYFCASSVGGTTNEKLFFGSGTQLSVL.

This chain connects TRBV19 to TRBJ1-6; 8 bases fit TRBD1. The V gene end was trimmed by 6 bases and the J gene end by 13 bases; junction bases not matched to a gene: 20. Germline V CDR1 and CDR2: LNHDA, SQIVND (reference sequence). The CDR3 extends over 17 amino acids. CDR3 sequence: CASSETTGQGLIQPLHF. The CDR3 nucleotides read TGTGCCAGTAGCGAGACGACAGGACAGGGACTAATTCAGCCCCTCCACTTT.